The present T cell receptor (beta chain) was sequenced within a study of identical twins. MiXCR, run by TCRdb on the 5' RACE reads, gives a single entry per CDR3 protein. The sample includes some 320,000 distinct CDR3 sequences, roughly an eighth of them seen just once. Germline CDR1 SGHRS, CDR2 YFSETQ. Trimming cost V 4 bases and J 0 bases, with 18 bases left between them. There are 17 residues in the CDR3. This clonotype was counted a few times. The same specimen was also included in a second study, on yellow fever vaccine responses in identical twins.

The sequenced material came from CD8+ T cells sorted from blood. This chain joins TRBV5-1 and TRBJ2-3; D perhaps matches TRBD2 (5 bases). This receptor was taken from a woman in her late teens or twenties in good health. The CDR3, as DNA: TGCGCCAGCAGCAACACCTGGAGGACTCAGAGCACAGATACGCAGTATTTT. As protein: CASSNTWRTQSTDTQYF.